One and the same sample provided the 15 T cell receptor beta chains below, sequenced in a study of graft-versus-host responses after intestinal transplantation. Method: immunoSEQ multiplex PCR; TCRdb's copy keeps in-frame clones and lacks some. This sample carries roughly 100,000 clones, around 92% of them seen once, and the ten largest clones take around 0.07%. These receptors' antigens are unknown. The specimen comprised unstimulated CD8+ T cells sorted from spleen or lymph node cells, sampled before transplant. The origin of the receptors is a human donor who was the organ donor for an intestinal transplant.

The CDR3 DNA follows: TGTGCCAGCAGCTTGACTAGGGACACCATATATTTT. This gives the protein CASSLTRDTIYF. The rearrangement links TRBV11-2 to TRBJ1-3, with D unclear. Trimming stripped 3 bases from V and 8 bases from J, with 8 bases between. This CDR3 region has 12 residues. Germline V gives CDR1 SGHAT, CDR2 FQNNGV.

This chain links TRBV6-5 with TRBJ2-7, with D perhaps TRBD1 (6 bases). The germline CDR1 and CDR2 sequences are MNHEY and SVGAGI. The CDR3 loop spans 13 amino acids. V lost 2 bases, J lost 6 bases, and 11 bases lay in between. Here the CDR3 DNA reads TGTGCCAGCAGTTACGGGGGCTTGAGCGAGCAGTACTTC. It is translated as CASSYGGLSEQYF.

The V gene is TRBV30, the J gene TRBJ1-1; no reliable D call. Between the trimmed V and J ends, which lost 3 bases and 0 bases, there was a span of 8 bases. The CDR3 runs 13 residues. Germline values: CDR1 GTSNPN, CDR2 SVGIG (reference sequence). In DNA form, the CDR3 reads TGTGCCTGGAGAGCGTTAATGAACACTGAAGCTTTCTTT. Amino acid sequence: CAWRALMNTEAFF.

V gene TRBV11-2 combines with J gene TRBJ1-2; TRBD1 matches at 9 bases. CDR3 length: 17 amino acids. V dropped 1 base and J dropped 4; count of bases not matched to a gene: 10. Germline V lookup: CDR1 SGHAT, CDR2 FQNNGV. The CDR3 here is CASSLAPGTGLGYGYTF. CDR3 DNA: TGTGCCAGCAGCTTAGCTCCTGGGACAGGGCTGGGCTATGGCTACACCTTC.

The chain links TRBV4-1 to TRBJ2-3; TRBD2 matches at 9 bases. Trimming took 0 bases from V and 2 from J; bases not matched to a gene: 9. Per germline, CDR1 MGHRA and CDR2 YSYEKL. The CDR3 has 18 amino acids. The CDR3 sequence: CASSQDPAGGFSTDTQYF. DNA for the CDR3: TGCGCCAGCAGCCAAGATCCAGCGGGGGGTTTTTCCACAGATACGCAGTATTTT.

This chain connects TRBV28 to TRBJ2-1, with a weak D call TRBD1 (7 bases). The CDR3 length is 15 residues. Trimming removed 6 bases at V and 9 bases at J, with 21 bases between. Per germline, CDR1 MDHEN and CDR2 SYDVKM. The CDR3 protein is CASSHRGTVFGEQFF. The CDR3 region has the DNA TGTGCCAGCAGCCACCGGGGGACAGTATTCGGTGAGCAGTTCTTC.

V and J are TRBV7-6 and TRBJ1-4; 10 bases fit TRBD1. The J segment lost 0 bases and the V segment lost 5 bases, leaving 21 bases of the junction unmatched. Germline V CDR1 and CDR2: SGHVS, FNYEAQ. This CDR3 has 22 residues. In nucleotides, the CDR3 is TGTGCCAGCAGCCCATTAGGGACAGGGGCTTTGCAACTAATGTCAACTAATGAAAAACTGTTTTTT. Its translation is CASSPLGTGALQLMSTNEKLFF.

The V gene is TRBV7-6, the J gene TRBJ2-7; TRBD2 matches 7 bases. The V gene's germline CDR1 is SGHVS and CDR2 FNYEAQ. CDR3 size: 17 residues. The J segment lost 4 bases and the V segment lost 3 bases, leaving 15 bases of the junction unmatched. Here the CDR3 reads CASSFPSLAGTNYEQYF. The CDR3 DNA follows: TGTGCCAGCAGCTTCCCCTCCCTGGCCGGGACTAATTACGAGCAGTACTTC.

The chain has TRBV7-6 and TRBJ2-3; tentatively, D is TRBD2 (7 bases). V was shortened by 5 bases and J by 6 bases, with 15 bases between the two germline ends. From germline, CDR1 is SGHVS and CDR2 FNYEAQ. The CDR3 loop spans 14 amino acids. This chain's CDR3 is CASSRGGGGDTQYF. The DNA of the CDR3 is TGTGCCAGCAGCCGAGGGGGGGGTGGGGATACGCAGTATTTT.

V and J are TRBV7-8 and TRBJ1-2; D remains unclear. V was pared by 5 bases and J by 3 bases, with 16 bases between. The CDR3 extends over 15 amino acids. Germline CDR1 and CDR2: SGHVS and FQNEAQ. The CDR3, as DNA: TGTGCCAGCAGCCATGAAAATAGTTTTTACTATGGCTACACCTTC. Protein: CASSHENSFYYGYTF.

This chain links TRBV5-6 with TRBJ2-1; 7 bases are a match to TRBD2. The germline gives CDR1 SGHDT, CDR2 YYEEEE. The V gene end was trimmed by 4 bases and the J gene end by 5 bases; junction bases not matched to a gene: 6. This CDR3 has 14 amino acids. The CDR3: CASSVTLADNEQFF. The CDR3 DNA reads TGTGCCAGCAGCGTAACCCTAGCGGACAATGAGCAGTTCTTC.

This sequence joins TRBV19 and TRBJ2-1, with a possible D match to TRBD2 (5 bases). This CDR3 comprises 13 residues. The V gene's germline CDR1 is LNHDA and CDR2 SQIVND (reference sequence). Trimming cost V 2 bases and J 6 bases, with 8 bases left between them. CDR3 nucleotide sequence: TGTGCCAGTAGTATAACTAGTCGCAATGAGCAGTTCTTC. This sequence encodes CASSITSRNEQFF.

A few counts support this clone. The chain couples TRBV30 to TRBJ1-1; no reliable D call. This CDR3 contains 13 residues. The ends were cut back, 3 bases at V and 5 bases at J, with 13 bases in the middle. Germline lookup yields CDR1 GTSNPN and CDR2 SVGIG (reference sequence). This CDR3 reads CAWSGAAYTEAFF. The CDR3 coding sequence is TGTGCCTGGAGCGGAGCTGCATATACTGAAGCTTTCTTT.

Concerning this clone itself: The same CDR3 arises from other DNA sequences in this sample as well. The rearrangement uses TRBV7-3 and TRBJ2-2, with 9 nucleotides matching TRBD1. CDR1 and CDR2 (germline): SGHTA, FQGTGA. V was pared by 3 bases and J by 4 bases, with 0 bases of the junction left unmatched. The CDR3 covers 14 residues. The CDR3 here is CASSLTGGTGELFF. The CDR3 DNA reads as TGTGCCAGCAGCTTGACAGGGGGCACCGGGGAGCTGTTTTTT.

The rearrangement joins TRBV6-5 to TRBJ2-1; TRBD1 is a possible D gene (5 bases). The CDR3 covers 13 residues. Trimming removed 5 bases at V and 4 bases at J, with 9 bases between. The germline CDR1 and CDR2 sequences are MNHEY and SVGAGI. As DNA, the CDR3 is TGTGCCAGCAGTCTTCAGGGATACAATGAGCAGTTCTTC. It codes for CASSLQGYNEQFF.